This is a list of T cell receptor beta chains from one sample in a study of T cells in Graves' hyperthyroidism and ophthalmopathy. TCRdb re-analysed the multiplex PCR reads in MiXCR, keeping a single row per CDR3 protein. The sample lists under 250,000 distinct CDR3 sequences; approximately 24% were seen once. The sequencing sample was made of blood. Receptors were obtained from a woman aged 40 to 50 with Graves' ophthalmopathy. The CDR3 runs from the conserved cysteine through the conserved F or W. Fields, in order: J gene, D gene, clone size, V gene, CDR3 protein, CDR3 DNA. D genes are given only for firm matches. Only some rows state a clone size, as once, few, many or a class for expanded clones.

TRBJ2-1 TRBD2 once TRBV11-2 CASSLGASGSSYNEQFF TGTGCCAGCAGCTTAGGGGCTAGCGGGAGTTCCTACAATGAGCAGTTCTTC
TRBJ1-3 NA few TRBV6-1 CASSDRQGNTIYF TGTGCCAGCAGTGATCGGCAGGGAAACACCATATATTTT
TRBJ1-1 NA many TRBV24-1 CATSESLNTEAFF TGTGCCACCAGTGAGTCCCTGAACACTGAAGCTTTCTTT
TRBJ1-5 TRBD1 many TRBV4-2 CASSQDSGTGVPNQPQHF TGTGCCAGCAGCCAAGACTCCGGGACAGGGGTGCCCAATCAGCCCCAGCATTTT
TRBJ2-7 NA many TRBV6-2/TRBV6-3 CASSYSPTGEQYF TGTGCCAGCAGTTACTCCCCTACGGGGGAGCAGTACTTC
TRBJ1-1 TRBD1 many TRBV12-3/TRBV12-4 CASKPTGGWAEAFF TGTGCCAGCAAACCGACAGGGGGCTGGGCTGAAGCTTTCTTT
TRBJ2-7 TRBD2 many TRBV15 CATSRAGRGTLYEQYF TGTGCCACCAGCAGAGCCGGGCGGGGGACCTTGTACGAGCAGTACTTC
TRBJ1-2 TRBD1 few TRBV12-3/TRBV12-4 CAIPWTGDGYTF TGTGCCATCCCGTGGACAGGGGATGGCTACACCTTC
TRBJ2-7 NA NA TRBV13 CASSPSRGASYEQYF TGTGCCAGCAGCCCCTCCCGGGGTGCCAGCTACGAGCAGTACTTC
TRBJ2-7 NA many TRBV5-1 CASRPPGGREQYF TGCGCCAGCAGGCCGCCCGGGGGGCGCGAGCAGTACTTC
TRBJ1-1 NA NA TRBV29-1 CSVGFTAMNTEAFF TGCAGCGTTGGATTTACTGCCATGAACACTGAAGCTTTCTTT
TRBJ2-2 TRBD1 NA TRBV12-3/TRBV12-4 CASGPTGATGELFF TGTGCCAGCGGCCCGACAGGGGCCACCGGGGAGCTGTTTTTT
TRBJ2-4 TRBD2 many TRBV30 CAWRGQRERMDIQYF TGTGCCTGGAGAGGTCAGCGGGAGAGGATGGACATTCAGTACTTC
TRBJ1-2 NA many TRBV11-1 CASSLGGGSSGNYGYTF TGTGCCAGCAGCTTAGGGGGGGGCAGCTCCGGAAACTATGGCTACACCTTC
TRBJ1-2 NA many TRBV7-6 CASSLADEGYGYTF TGTGCCAGCAGCTTAGCGGATGAGGGCTATGGCTACACCTTC
TRBJ2-7 NA many TRBV20-1 CSARDARSREQYF TGCAGTGCTAGAGACGCGAGGTCGCGGGAGCAGTACTTC
TRBJ1-2 NA many TRBV24-1 CATSRTDYGYTF TGTGCCACCAGTAGGACAGACTATGGCTACACCTTC
TRBJ1-2 NA NA TRBV4-2 CASSQDGGTYGYTF TGTGCCAGCAGCCAAGATGGGGGGACCTATGGCTACACCTTC
TRBJ1-5 NA many TRBV6-5 CASSYFSEEPQHF TGTGCCAGCAGTTATTTCTCCGAGGAGCCCCAGCATTTT
TRBJ1-1 TRBD1 many TRBV11-2 CASRYTGGQTEAFF TGTGCCAGCAGGTACACAGGGGGCCAGACTGAAGCTTTCTTT
TRBJ1-2 NA many TRBV18 CASSPPSINYGYTF TGTGCCAGCTCACCACCCAGTATTAACTATGGCTACACCTTC
TRBJ1-1 NA many TRBV6-2/TRBV6-3 CASNLGGAEAFF TGTGCCAGCAACCTGGGAGGGGCTGAAGCTTTCTTT
TRBJ2-7 TRBD2 many TRBV9 CASSEGLAAYEQYF TGTGCCAGCAGCGAGGGACTAGCGGCGTACGAGCAGTACTTC
TRBJ1-5 NA NA TRBV4-1 CASSQVAGGGGNQPQHF TGCGCCAGCAGCCAAGTGGCGGGGGGAGGTGGCAATCAGCCCCAGCATTTT
TRBJ2-7 TRBD2 many TRBV4-1 CASRDIAGGRNEQYF TGCGCCAGCAGGGATATAGCGGGAGGGCGTAACGAGCAGTACTTC
TRBJ2-7 TRBD1 many TRBV12-3/TRBV12-4 CASSTPDRGSYEQYF TGTGCCAGCAGCACCCCGGACAGGGGTTCCTACGAGCAGTACTTC
TRBJ2-2 NA many TRBV27 CASSLGTPGELFF TGTGCCAGCAGTTTGGGGACGCCCGGGGAGCTGTTTTTT
TRBJ1-5 NA many TRBV19 CASSPGTLYSNQPQHF TGTGCCAGTAGTCCAGGGACACTCTATAGCAATCAGCCCCAGCATTTT
TRBJ2-2 NA many TRBV28 CASKRDTGELFF TGTGCCAGCAAAAGGGACACCGGGGAGCTGTTTTTT
TRBJ1-5 NA many TRBV25-1 CASSRDNGNQPQHF TGTGCCAGCAGTCGGGACAATGGAAATCAGCCCCAGCATTTT
TRBJ2-6 TRBD1 many TRBV28 CASSPYYRGSGANVLTF TGTGCCAGCAGTCCCTACTACAGGGGCTCTGGGGCCAACGTCCTGACTTTC
TRBJ1-2 NA many TRBV7-9 CASSPLQEYYGYTF TGTGCCAGCAGCCCCCTCCAAGAATACTATGGCTACACCTTC
TRBJ1-2 TRBD1 NA TRBV20-1 CSASGTEANYGYTF TGCAGTGCTTCCGGGACAGAGGCTAACTATGGCTACACCTTC
TRBJ2-5 NA few TRBV27 CASSLFGEETQYF TGTGCCAGCAGTTTATTCGGGGAAGAGACCCAGTACTTC
TRBJ2-5 NA many TRBV20-1 CSAGGTGDLETQYF TGCAGTGCTGGGGGGACGGGTGATTTGGAGACCCAGTACTTC